The 8 T cell receptor beta chains reported below all come from one sample, sequenced in a study of beta chain features in type 1 diabetes. The authors reverse transcribed all of the isolated RNA, so sequencing captured expressed TCRB transcripts. Data came from immunoSEQ multiplex PCR; TCRdb stores just in-frame clones and leaves some out. The profile covers about 450,000 clones, with about an eighth appearing a single time and 0.04% to 0.05% taken by the ten largest. The sample was naive CD4+ T cells from blood. The receptors here all came from a woman aged 18-30 years in good health.

V gene TRBV27 combines with J gene TRBJ2-7; no firm D call. In germline, CDR1 is MNHEY, CDR2 SMNVEV (reference sequence). V lost 10 bases and J lost 0, with 13 bases in between. The length of the CDR3 is 13 residues. CDR3: CANGVVYSYEQYF. For the CDR3, the DNA is TGTGCCAATGGGGTAGTCTACTCCTACGAGCAGTACTTC.

The V and J genes are TRBV19 and TRBJ2-4, with D unclear. Germline V gives CDR1 LNHDA, CDR2 SQIVND (reference sequence). The CDR3 covers 12 residues. V gave up 8 bases and J gave up 3 bases, with 8 bases separating them. CDR3 nucleotide sequence: TGTGCCAGTGCGCAGCTCAAAAACATTCAGTACTTC. This codes for CASAQLKNIQYF.

In its sample, this clone was seen a few times. V usage is TRBV6-1 and J usage is TRBJ2-7, with TRBD2 matching 8 bases. Germline assignment: CDR1 MNHNS and CDR2 SASEGT. This CDR3 is 13 amino acids long. The ends lost 3 bases at V and 7 bases at J; junction bases unmatched: 5. CDR3 in DNA: TGTGCCAGCAGTGATGGACTAGCCGGGGAGCAGTACTTC. Its protein product is CASSDGLAGEQYF.

Only one count was recorded for this clone. V is TRBV18 and J is TRBJ2-7, with 8 bases that match TRBD1. The CDR3 runs 14 residues. The trim removed 4 bases at V and 4 bases at J, leaving 6 bases unmatched. Germline lookup yields CDR1 KGHSH and CDR2 LQKENI. CDR3 residues: CASSQGQGGYEQYV. CDR3 sequence (DNA): TGTGCCAGCTCACAAGGACAGGGCGGATACGAGCAGTACGTC.

A few counts support this clone. The chain links TRBV6-5 to TRBJ2-1; 14 bases fit TRBD2. In germline, CDR1 is MNHEY, CDR2 SVGAGI. V shed 7 bases, J shed 4 bases, and the junction held 3 bases outside the gene matches. There are 15 residues in the CDR3. The CDR3 here is CASIRTSGRYNEQFF. The CDR3 bases are TGTGCCAGCATCAGGACTAGCGGGAGGTACAATGAGCAGTTCTTC.

This chain uses TRBV15 with TRBJ2-3; D perhaps matches TRBD1 (5 bases). Trimming left V 5 bases short and J 5 bases short, with 8 bases between. CDR3 size: 12 residues. Per the germline V gene, CDR1 is LNHNV and CDR2 is YYDKDF (reference sequence). CDR3: CATSSQGDTQYF. In nucleotides, the CDR3 is TGTGCCACCAGCTCTCAGGGAGATACGCAGTATTTT.

This clone was seen repeatedly, ten times or more. The chain combines TRBV4-2 with TRBJ2-1; 8 nucleotides agree with TRBD2. Germline loops: CDR1 LGHNA, CDR2 YNFKEQ. The CDR3 has 13 residues. Trimming took 4 bases from V and 9 from J; bases not matched to a gene: 5. The CDR3 loop is CASSRQRGFEQFF. The DNA of the CDR3 is TGTGCCAGCAGCCGGCAGCGGGGGTTTGAGCAGTTCTTC.

This chain connects TRBV15 to TRBJ1-5; tentative D call: TRBD1 (5 bases). This CDR3 is built from 15 residues. CDR1 is LNHNV and CDR2 is YYDKDF in the germline V gene (reference sequence). Trimming took off 3 bases at V and 0 bases at J, with 9 bases between the two ends. In nucleotides, the CDR3 is TGTGCCACCAGCAGGGTGAGGGGTAGCAATCAGCCCCAGCATTTT. It specifies CATSRVRGSNQPQHF.